Below, 21 T cell receptor beta chains from the same sample are listed, as sequenced in a study of human T cells and chemical hapten exposure (dated by TCRdb to the early 2020s). The sample's time point label, decoded: patch test 3, about 24 weeks after DPC sensitization. The treatment or condition label of this sample denotes: therapeutic diphenylcyclopropenone sensitization with weekly scalp DPC. The library was made by RACE. The listed sequencing device is NextSeq 500. Using fastp trimming at Q25 and MiXCR clonotype assembly, TCRdb reanalyzed the public sequencing data and kept in-frame beta chains. Rows merge per CDR3 protein into single entries with the most common DNA and genes. This sample gives 95,000 to 150,000 distinct CDR3 sequences in total; around 11% of them show up just once. The top ten clones comprise under 2.5% of the sample. Sequenced material: whole blood, taken in connection with sensitization to the hapten diphenylcyclopropenone (DPC). The origin of the receptors is a woman aged 45-65 years with alopecia areata. Some clones in this sample may be carry-over from other donors' samples.

The chain carries TRBV12-3 or TRBV12-4 and TRBJ2-3; possible D gene TRBD1, 8 bases. CDR3 size: 21 residues. The V end lost 7 bases, the J end lost 2 bases, and 34 bases lay between the germline ends. The CDR3 spells CASTPPDRGRMAGELTDTQYF. For the CDR3, the DNA is TGTGCCAGCACCCCCCCCGACAGGGGACGAATGGCGGGGGAGCTCACAGATACGCAGTATTTT.

V usage is TRBV6-5 and J usage is TRBJ1-3; TRBD1 aligns across 9 bases. The CDR3 is 13 amino acids. From germline, CDR1 is MNHEY and CDR2 SVGAGI. J gave up 9 bases and V 5 bases, and 5 bases lay outside the gene matches. The CDR3 sequence is CASSVDRGSTIYF. CDR3 bases: TGTGCCAGCAGTGTAGACAGGGGGAGCACCATATATTTT.

Many counts were recorded for this clonotype. The CDR3: CSVEAFLGVYGYTF. The CDR3 DNA reads TGCAGCGTTGAAGCTTTCCTAGGGGTGTATGGCTACACCTTC. V usage is TRBV29-1 and J usage is TRBJ1-2; D is perhaps TRBD1 (5 bases). Looked up from germline, CDR1 is SQVTM and CDR2 is ANQGSEA. V was cut by 1 base and J by 5 bases, with 14 bases left in between. The CDR3 runs 14 residues.

V is TRBV20-1 and J is TRBJ1-2, with D maybe TRBD1 (6 bases). The CDR3 sequence is 13 residues long. CDR1 is DFQATT, CDR2 SNEGSKA, per germline (reference sequence). V was shortened by 0 bases and J by 4 bases, with 9 bases between the two germline ends. CDR3 in amino acids: CSARDPDSYGYTF. The CDR3, as DNA: TGCAGTGCTAGAGATCCGGACAGCTATGGCTACACCTTC.

In nucleotides, the CDR3 is TGTGCCACCAGTGATTTATCGTCGGGACTAGTCGACACAGATACGCAGTATTTT. It yields the protein CATSDLSSGLVDTDTQYF. The chain has TRBV24-1 and TRBJ2-3, with 8 bases fitting TRBD2. Germline CDR1 KGHDR, CDR2 SFDVKD. The junction had 10 bases not matched to a gene; V was cut back by 1 base and J by 2 bases. This CDR3 region has 18 residues.

V is TRBV3-1 and J is TRBJ2-2, with 9 nucleotides matching TRBD1. The V gene's germline CDR1 is LGHDT and CDR2 YNNKEL (reference sequence). This CDR3 is 17 amino acids long. Trimming removed 4 bases from V and 4 bases from J; junction bases left unmatched: 10. Here the CDR3 reads CASSPSRTGAGTGELFF. CDR3 in DNA: TGTGCCAGCAGCCCCTCTCGGACAGGGGCAGGCACCGGGGAGCTGTTTTTT.

The rearrangement links TRBV7-9 to TRBJ1-2, with D possibly TRBD1 on 6 matching bases. V lost 11 bases, J lost 1 base, and 26 bases lay in between. The germline V gene encodes CDR1 SEHNR and CDR2 FQNEAQ (reference sequence). The length of the CDR3 is 17 residues. Here the CDR3 reads CALAGDQKGRFNYGYTF. Written as DNA, the CDR3 is TGTGCCTTAGCAGGGGATCAAAAGGGCAGATTTAACTATGGCTACACCTTC.

This clonotype was seen more than once but under ten times. The rearrangement uses TRBV11-2 and TRBJ2-7; 7 bases agree with TRBD2. J lost 6 bases, V lost 3 bases, and 5 bases had no gene match. The germline V gene has CDR1 SGHAT and CDR2 FQNNGV. The CDR3 runs to 13 residues. CDR3 region: CASSLGLAVEQYF. CDR3 sequence (DNA): TGTGCCAGCAGCTTGGGGCTAGCGGTCGAGCAGTACTTC.

The V call is TRBV5-1, the J call TRBJ1-4; D is uncertain. There are 16 residues in the CDR3. With 0 bases removed from V and 3 bases from J, the gap between germline ends came to 12 bases. Germline lookup yields CDR1 SGHRS and CDR2 YFSETQ. CDR3 residues: CASSLGAAGPNEKLFF. CDR3 coding DNA: TGCGCCAGCAGCTTGGGGGCGGCAGGCCCTAATGAAAAACTGTTTTTT. Full variable domain (remainder filled in from reference TRBV5-1 and TRBJ1-4): KAGVTQTPRYLIKTRGQQVTLSCSPISGHRSVSWYQQTPGQGLQFLFEYFSETQRNKGNFPGRFSGRQFSNSRSEMNVSTLELGDSALYLCASSLGAAGPNEKLFFGSGTQLSVL.

This clonotype was counted between two and nine times. The CDR3 nucleotides are TGCAGTGCTAGAGGCGGGACGGACCAAACTAATGAAAAACTGTTTTTT. Encoded protein: CSARGGTDQTNEKLFF. The chain couples TRBV20-1 to TRBJ1-4; TRBD1 is a possible D gene (5 bases). This CDR3 region has 16 residues. The V and J ends lost 1 base and 1 base respectively, with 13 bases between them. Germline loops: CDR1 DFQATT, CDR2 SNEGSKA (reference sequence).

The chain carries TRBV7-9 and TRBJ1-1; tentatively, D is TRBD1 (5 bases). Germline V gives CDR1 SEHNR, CDR2 FQNEAQ (reference sequence). The V and J ends lost 5 bases and 5 bases respectively, with 12 bases between them. The CDR3 covers 13 residues. For the CDR3, the DNA is TGTGCCAGCAGCCACAGGCAATTGACTGAAGCTTTCTTT. Translating gives CASSHRQLTEAFF.

The V and J genes are TRBV5-6 and TRBJ1-5; D gene ambiguous. The V end lost 2 bases, the J end lost 4 bases, and 13 bases lay between the germline ends. Germline CDR1 and CDR2: SGHDT and YYEEEE. The CDR3 consists of 15 residues. CDR3 bases: TGTGCCAGCAGCTTTGGGTATGGAGGGAATCAGCCCCAGCATTTT. This translates into CASSFGYGGNQPQHF.

There are a few counts of this clonotype. CDR3 DNA sequence: TGTGCCACCAAAGGGACAGGGGCCCTACTATCTTATGGCTACACCTTC. Its protein product is CATKGTGALLSYGYTF. J is TRBJ1-2 and V is TRBV6-6; TRBD1 aligns across 10 bases. The germline gives CDR1 MNHNY, CDR2 SVGAGI (reference sequence). The CDR3 totals 16 residues. V lost 10 bases to trimming and J lost 5 bases; unmatched junction nucleotides: 16.

The chain employs TRBV7-6 and TRBJ2-2; 11 bases are shared with TRBD2. This CDR3 is 16 amino acids long. The V gene end was trimmed by 6 bases and the J gene end by 3 bases; junction bases not matched to a gene: 6. CDR1 is SGHVS, CDR2 FNYEAQ, per germline. CDR3 sequence reads: CASSSTSGRHTGELFF. The CDR3 DNA sequence: TGTGCCAGCAGTTCCACTAGCGGGAGACACACCGGGGAGCTGTTTTTT.

This clonotype has only a few counts. The rearrangement links TRBV29-1 to TRBJ2-4; 8 bases are a match to TRBD1. Per germline, CDR1 SQVTM and CDR2 ANQGSEA. Trimming removed 6 bases from V and 2 bases from J; junction bases left unmatched: 6. CDR3 length: 14 residues. The CDR3 nucleotides read TGCAGCGTCGGACAGGGTGTATCCAAAAACATTCAGTACTTC. This translates into CSVGQGVSKNIQYF.

In this sample, this clonotype turned up a few times. The J gene is TRBJ2-7, the V gene TRBV13; D is tentatively TRBD1 or TRBD2 (5 bases each). V lost 5 bases and J lost 4, with 9 bases in between. Germline V gene data show CDR1 as PRHDT and CDR2 as FYEKMQ (reference sequence). This CDR3 has 12 amino acids. The CDR3 sequence: CASSPGRYEQYF. DNA for the CDR3: TGTGCCAGCAGCCCGGGACGGTACGAGCAGTACTTC.

This clonotype showed up just a few times. The rearrangement links TRBV12-3 or TRBV12-4 to TRBJ1-6; D gene ambiguous. Trimming pared 3 bases from V and 6 bases from J, leaving 6 bases between. The CDR3 loop spans 13 amino acids. The CDR3 DNA follows: TGTGCCAGCAGTTTGGGCAGTAATTCACCCCTCCACTTT. This codes for CASSLGSNSPLHF.

The chain recombines TRBV29-1 with TRBJ1-4, with 11 bases fitting TRBD1. Looked up from germline, CDR1 is SQVTM and CDR2 is ANQGSEA. CDR3 size: 17 residues. V was pared by 7 bases and J by 0 bases, with 10 bases of the junction left unmatched. CDR3 sequence: CSANLGQGAATNEKLFF. DNA of the CDR3: TGCAGCGCAAACCTCGGACAGGGGGCTGCAACTAATGAAAAACTGTTTTTT.

Ten or more counts support this clonotype. Here the CDR3 reads CASSLDYREQYF. In DNA, the CDR3 is TGTGCCAGCAGCTTGGACTATAGGGAGCAGTACTTC. The chain carries TRBV7-9 and TRBJ2-7, with D perhaps matching TRBD2 (6 bases). Germline CDR1 reads SEHNR; CDR2 reads FQNEAQ (reference sequence). Trimming took off 3 bases at V and 7 bases at J, with 10 bases between the two ends. CDR3 length equals 12 residues.

On this clonotype: It may be a read error: a sequence one base away is much more abundant. The genes are TRBV12-3 or TRBV12-4 and TRBJ1-1; D unresolved. Trimming left V 2 bases short and J 7 bases short, with 20 bases between. The CDR3 extends over 16 amino acids. In DNA, the CDR3 is TGTGCCAGCAGTTTAAGTTTAGGCCACGTGGTGGATGAAGCTTTCTTT. Protein product: CASSLSLGHVVDEAFF.

This clonotype has just a few counts. The chain carries TRBV7-9 and TRBJ1-1; TRBD1 is a possible D gene (5 bases). Trimming removed 3 bases at V and 5 bases at J, with 22 bases between. The CDR3 has 17 amino acids. CDR1 is SEHNR and CDR2 is FQNEAQ in the germline V gene (reference sequence). The CDR3 nucleotides are TGTGCCAGCAGCTTGGGCGGCGGAGTCGGGGGAGGTACTGAAGCTTTCTTT. Its translation: CASSLGGGVGGGTEAFF.